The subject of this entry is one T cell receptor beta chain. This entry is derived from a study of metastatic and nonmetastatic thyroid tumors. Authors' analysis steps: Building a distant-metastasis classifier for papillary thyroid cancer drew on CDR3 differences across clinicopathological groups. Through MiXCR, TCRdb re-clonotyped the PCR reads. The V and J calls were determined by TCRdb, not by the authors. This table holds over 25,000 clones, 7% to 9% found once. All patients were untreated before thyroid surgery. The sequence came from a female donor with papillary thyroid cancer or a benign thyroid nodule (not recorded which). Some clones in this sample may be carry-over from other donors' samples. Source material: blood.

Here the CDR3 DNA reads TGCGCCAGCAGCTTGACAGGGGATTCCAGACAAGAGACCCAGTACTTC. Its protein product is CASSLTGDSRQETQYF. The chain combines TRBV5-1 with TRBJ2-5, with 7 bases fitting TRBD1. In germline, CDR1 is SGHRS, CDR2 YFSETQ. The CDR3 contains 16 residues. V lost 1 base, J lost 2 bases, and 8 bases stayed unmatched.